Listed here is a single T cell receptor (beta chain). Its antigen remains unknown. The data originate from a study of cytomegalovirus exposure and HLA in healthy donors. Notes on the study in general: Reports credit the classifier with highly specific, highly sensitive diagnosis of cytomegalovirus status.

PCR involved 60 Vbeta and 13 Jbeta primers. The protocol was immunoSEQ multiplex PCR, while the TCRdb copy is restricted to in-frame clones and leaves out a portion. The sample has 100,000 to 120,000 clones; approximately 69% are singletons. With V trimmed by 6 bases and J by 2 bases, 1 base remained unmatched. There are 14 residues in the CDR3. Germline CDR1 and CDR2: MNHNS and SASEGT. The receptor comes from a woman between 35 and 50 years old in good health and CMV-seropositive. Material for sequencing was PBMCs. The rearrangement uses TRBV6-1 and TRBJ2-3, with 11 positions matching TRBD2. The CDR3 sequence is CASRLAGDTDTQYF. CDR3 in DNA: TGTGCCAGCAGACTAGCGGGAGACACAGATACGCAGTATTTT.